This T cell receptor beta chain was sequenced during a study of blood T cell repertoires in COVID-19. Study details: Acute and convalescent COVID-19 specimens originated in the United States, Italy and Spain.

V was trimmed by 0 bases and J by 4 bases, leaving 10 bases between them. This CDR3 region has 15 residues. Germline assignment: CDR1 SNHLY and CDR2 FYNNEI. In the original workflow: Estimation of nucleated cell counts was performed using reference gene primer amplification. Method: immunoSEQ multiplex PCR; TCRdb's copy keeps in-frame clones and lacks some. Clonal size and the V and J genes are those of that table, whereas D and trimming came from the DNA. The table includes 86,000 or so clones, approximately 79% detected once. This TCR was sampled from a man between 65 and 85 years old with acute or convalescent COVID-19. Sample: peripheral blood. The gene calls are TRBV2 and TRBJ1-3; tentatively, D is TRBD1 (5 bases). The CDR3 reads CASSEARTRGNTIYF. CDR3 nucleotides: TGTGCCAGCAGTGAAGCGCGGACACGGGGAAACACCATATATTTT. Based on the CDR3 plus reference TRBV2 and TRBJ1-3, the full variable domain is EPEVTQTPSHQVTQMGQEVILRCVPISNHLYFYWYRQILGQKVEFLVSFYNNEISEKSEIFDDQFSVERPDGSNFTLKIRSTKLEDSAMYFCASSEARTRGNTIYFGEGSWLTVV.